The entry below describes one T cell receptor beta chain. The antigen is undetermined. Germline V gene sequence: CDR1 SGHDT, CDR2 YYEEEE. This CDR3 is built from 14 residues. The V end lost 4 bases, the J end lost 4 bases, and 14 bases lay between the germline ends. Sequencing used immunoSEQ multiplex PCR; TCRdb keeps in-frame clones, though not all of them. This sample has 150,000 or so clones, with about 93% found just once. The data were obtained in a study of T cell responses to AZD1222 COVID-19 vaccine. Study background: Combined were second doses at about 4 or about 12 weeks. General study findings and limits: A rise in Spike-specific TCR breadth and depth followed two AZD1222 doses. Clonal diversity may have been underestimated, and the donors were mostly white British, with more females than males.

J is TRBJ1-2 and V is TRBV5-6; D possibly corresponds to TRBD1 (5 bases). This TCR was sampled from an adult in good health. The material sequenced was peripheral blood, taken on day 0 of AZD1222 vaccination. The CDR3 spells CASSQAGPAYGYTF. The CDR3 nucleotides are TGTGCCAGCAGCCAGGCGGGACCCGCCTATGGCTACACCTTC.